These 4 T cell receptor beta chains were all obtained from the same sample, sequenced in a study of T cells in Graves' hyperthyroidism and ophthalmopathy. Amplification yielded TCR beta CDR3 regions, with RNA transcripts as the source. The HTBI set primed first-round TCR CDR3 RT-PCR. A single record per CDR3 protein comes from TCRdb applying MiXCR to the multiplex PCR reads. Altogether hundreds of thousands of distinct CDR3 sequences are present, roughly 14% being singletons, with the ten largest covering 13%. The material sequenced was blood. The source is a man younger than 30 with Graves' ophthalmopathy.

The chain employs TRBV9 and TRBJ2-3; 7 bases align to TRBD1. There are 21 residues in the CDR3. From germline, CDR1 is SGDLS and CDR2 YYNGEE. V lost 4 bases and J lost 4; bases outside the gene matches: 27. CDR3 amino acids: CASSSRPGQNRPPRISDTQYF. The CDR3 region has the DNA TGTGCCAGCAGCTCACGTCCGGGACAGAACCGTCCACCCAGGATCTCAGATACGCAGTATTTT.

Many counts were recorded for this clonotype. The chain joins TRBV20-1 to TRBJ2-5; TRBD1 agrees at 7 bases. The CDR3 is 12 amino acids. Germline V CDR1 and CDR2: DFQATT, SNEGSKA (reference sequence). CDR3 sequence (DNA): TGCAGCCCCCGGCAGGGGGAGTTGACCCAGTACTTC. Translated, it gives CSPRQGELTQYF.

This clonotype was counted ten times or more. This sequence joins TRBV11-2 and TRBJ2-5; D unresolved. The CDR3 is 13 amino acids. Germline lookup yields CDR1 SGHAT and CDR2 FQNNGV. The germline V and J ends were trimmed by 5 bases and 0 bases, with 7 bases remaining between them. CDR3 bases: TGTGCCAGCAGCCCCGTGAACCAAGAGACCCAGTACTTC. This codes for CASSPVNQETQYF.

This clonotype was observed at least ten times. This rearrangement joins TRBV28 to TRBJ2-5, with D unresolved. Germline values: CDR1 MDHEN, CDR2 SYDVKM. CDR3 length: 12 residues. V shed 7 bases and J shed 1 base, with 7 bases lying between them. The CDR3 nucleotides are TGTGCCAGCACCCGGGCCCAAGAGACCCAGTACTTC. Amino acids: CASTRAQETQYF.